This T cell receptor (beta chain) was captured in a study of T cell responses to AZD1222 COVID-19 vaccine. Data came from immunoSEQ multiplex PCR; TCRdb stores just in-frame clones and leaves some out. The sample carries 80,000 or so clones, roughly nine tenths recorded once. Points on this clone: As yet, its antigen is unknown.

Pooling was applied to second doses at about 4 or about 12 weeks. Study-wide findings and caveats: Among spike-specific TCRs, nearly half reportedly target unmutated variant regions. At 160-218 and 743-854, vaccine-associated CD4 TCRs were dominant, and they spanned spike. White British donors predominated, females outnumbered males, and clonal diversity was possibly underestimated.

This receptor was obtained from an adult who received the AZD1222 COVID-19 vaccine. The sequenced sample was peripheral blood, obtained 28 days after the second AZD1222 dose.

CDR3 DNA sequence: TGTGCCAGCAGTTTTCAAGGAAACTATGGCTACACCTTC. This gives the protein CASSFQGNYGYTF. The chain joins TRBV12-3 or TRBV12-4 to TRBJ1-2; unclear D gene. Deletions cut 3 bases from V and 2 bases from J, with 7 bases between. CDR3 length: 13 amino acids.